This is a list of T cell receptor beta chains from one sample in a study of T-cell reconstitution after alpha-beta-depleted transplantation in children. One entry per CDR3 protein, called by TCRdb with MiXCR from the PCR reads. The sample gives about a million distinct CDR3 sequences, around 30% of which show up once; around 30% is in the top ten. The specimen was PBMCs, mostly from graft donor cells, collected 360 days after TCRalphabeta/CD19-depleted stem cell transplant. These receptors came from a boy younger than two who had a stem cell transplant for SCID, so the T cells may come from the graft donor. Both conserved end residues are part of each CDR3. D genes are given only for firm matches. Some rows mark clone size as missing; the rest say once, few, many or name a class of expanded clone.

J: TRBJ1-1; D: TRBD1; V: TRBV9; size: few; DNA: TGTGCCAGCAGCGCCAGAGCCGGGGGACAGGGTATGAACACTGAAGCTTTCTTT; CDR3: CASSARAGGQGMNTEAFF
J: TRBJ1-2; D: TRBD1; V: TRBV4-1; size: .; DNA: TGCGCCAGCAGCCAAGATGGGCGGGACAGACGCTATGGCTACACCTTC; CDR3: CASSQDGRDRRYGYTF
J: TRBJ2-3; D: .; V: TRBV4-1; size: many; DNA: TGCGCCAGCAGCCAAGAGGGGAGGGATACGCAGTATTTT; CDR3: CASSQEGRDTQYF
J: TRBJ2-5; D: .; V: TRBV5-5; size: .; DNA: TGTGCCAGCAGCTTGGGGTACATCGGGGGCGAGACCCAGTACTTC; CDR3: CASSLGYIGGETQYF
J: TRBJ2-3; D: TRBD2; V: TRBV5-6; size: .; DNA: TGTGCCAGCAGCTCCGCTCCCGGGACTAGCGGGGCTGCGACTAGCACAGATACGCAGTATTTT; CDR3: CASSSAPGTSGAATSTDTQYF
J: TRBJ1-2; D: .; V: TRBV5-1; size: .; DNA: TGCGCCAGCAGCTTGTTTGCAGGGGCCTATGGCTACACCTTC; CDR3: CASSLFAGAYGYTF
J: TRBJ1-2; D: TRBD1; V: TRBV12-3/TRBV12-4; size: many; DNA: TGTGCCAGCAGCCGGACAGGGGGCGACTATGGCTACACCTTC; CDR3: CASSRTGGDYGYTF
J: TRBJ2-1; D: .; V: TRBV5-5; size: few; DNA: TGTGCCAGCAGCCTCGGGCTCCTGGGTGAGCAGTTCTTC; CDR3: CASSLGLLGEQFF
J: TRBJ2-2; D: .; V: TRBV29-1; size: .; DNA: TGCAGCGCTCCCGGACCCATCAACACCGGGGAGCTGTTTTTT; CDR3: CSAPGPINTGELFF
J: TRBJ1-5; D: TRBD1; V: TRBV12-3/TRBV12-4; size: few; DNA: TGTGCCAGCAGGCCGGGACAGGGGGCTTATCAGCCCCAGCATTTT; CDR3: CASRPGQGAYQPQHF
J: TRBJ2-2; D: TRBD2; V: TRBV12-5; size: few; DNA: TGTGCTACCGCGGGGGAATGGACGACCGGGGAGCTGTTTTTT; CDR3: CATAGEWTTGELFF
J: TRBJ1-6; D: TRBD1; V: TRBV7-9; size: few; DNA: TGTGCCAGCAGCCCGGGACAGACGAATTCACCCCTCCACTTT; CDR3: CASSPGQTNSPLHF
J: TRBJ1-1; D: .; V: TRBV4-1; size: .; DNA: TGCGCCAGCAGCCAAGTTACACAGAGGACTGAAGCTTTCTTT; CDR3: CASSQVTQRTEAFF
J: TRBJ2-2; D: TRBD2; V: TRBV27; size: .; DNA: TGTGCCAGCAGTTTAACCCGACTAGCGGGGAACACCGGGGAGCTGTTTTTT; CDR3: CASSLTRLAGNTGELFF
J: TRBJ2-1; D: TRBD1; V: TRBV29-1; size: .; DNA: TGCAGCACCCGGGACAGGGCCTGGAATGAGCAGTTCTTC; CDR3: CSTRDRAWNEQFF
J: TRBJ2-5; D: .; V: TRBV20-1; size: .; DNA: TGCAGTGCCCGACCCCCAGGTGACGAGACCCAGTACTTC; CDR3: CSARPPGDETQYF
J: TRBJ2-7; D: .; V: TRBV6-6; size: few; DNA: TGTGCCAGCAGTTACTACAGAACCTACGAGCAGTACTTC; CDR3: CASSYYRTYEQYF
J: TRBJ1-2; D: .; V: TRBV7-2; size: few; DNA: TGTGCCAGCAGTTTGGCAGGGGTCGGCTACACCTTC; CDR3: CASSLAGVGYTF
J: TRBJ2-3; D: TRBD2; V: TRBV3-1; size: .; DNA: TGTGCCAGCAGCCAAGATATCACTAGCGGGGGCCCCGCGTATTTT; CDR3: CASSQDITSGGPAYF
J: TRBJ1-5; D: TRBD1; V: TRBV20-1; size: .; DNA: TGCAGTGCTAGAGATCGGGACAGGGACGGACAGCCCCAGCATTTT; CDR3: CSARDRDRDGQPQHF
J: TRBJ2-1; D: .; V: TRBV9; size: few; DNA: TGTGCCAGCAGTAGGTCAGGACTGTATGACAATGAGCAGTTCTTC; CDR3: CASSRSGLYDNEQFF
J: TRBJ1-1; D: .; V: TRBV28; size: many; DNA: TGTGCCAGCAGTTTGAGTCGTGAAGCTTTCTTT; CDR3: CASSLSREAFF